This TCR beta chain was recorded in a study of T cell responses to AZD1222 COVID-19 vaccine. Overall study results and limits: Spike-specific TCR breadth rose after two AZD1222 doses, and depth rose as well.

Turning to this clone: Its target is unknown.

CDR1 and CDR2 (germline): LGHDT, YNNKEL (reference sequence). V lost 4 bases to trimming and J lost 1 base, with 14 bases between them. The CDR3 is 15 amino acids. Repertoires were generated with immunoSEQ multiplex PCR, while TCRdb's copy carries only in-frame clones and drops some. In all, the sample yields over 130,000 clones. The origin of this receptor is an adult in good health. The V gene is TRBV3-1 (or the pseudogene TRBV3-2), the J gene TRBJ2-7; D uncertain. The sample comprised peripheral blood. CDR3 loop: CASSLGLGGSYEQYF. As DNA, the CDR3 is TGTGCCAGCAGCCTTGGGCTAGGTGGGTCCTACGAGCAGTACTTC.